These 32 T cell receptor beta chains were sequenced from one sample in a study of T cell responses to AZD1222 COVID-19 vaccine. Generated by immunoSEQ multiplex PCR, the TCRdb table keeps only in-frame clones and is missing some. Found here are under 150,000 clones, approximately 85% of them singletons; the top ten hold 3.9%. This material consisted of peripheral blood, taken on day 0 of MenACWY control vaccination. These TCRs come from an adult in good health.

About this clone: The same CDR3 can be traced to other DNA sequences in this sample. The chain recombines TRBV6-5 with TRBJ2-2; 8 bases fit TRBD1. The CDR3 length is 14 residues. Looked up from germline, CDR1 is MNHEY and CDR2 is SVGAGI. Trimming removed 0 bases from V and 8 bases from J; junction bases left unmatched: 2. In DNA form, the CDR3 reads TGTGCCAGCAGTTACTCCCAGGGGGCGGGGGAGCTGTTTTTT. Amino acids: CASSYSQGAGELFF.

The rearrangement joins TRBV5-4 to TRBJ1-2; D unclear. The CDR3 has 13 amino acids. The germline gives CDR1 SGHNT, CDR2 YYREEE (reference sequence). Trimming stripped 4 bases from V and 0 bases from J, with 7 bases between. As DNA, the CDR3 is TGTGCCAGCAGCCTGAACGCTAACTATGGCTACACCTTC. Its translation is CASSLNANYGYTF.

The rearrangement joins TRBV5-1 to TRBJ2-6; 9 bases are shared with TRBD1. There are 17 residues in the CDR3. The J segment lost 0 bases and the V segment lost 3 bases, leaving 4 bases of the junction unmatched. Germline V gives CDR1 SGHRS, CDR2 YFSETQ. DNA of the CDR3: TGCGCCAGCAGCTGGGGACAGGGAATCTCTGGGGCCAACGTCCTGACTTTC. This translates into CASSWGQGISGANVLTF.

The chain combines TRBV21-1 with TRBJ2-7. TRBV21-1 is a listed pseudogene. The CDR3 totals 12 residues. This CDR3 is CASMGTGYEQYF. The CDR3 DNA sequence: TGTGCCAGCATGGGGACCGGTTACGAGCAGTACTTC.

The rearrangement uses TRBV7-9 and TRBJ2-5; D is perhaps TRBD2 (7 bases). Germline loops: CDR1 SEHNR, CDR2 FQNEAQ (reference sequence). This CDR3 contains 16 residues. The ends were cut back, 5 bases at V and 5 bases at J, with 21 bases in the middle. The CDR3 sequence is CASSPTGGRFGETQYF. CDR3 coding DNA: TGTGCCAGCAGCCCTACCGGGGGGCGATTTGGGGAGACCCAGTACTTC.

The CDR3 sequence is CASSPRSASYEQYF. The CDR3 DNA follows: TGTGCCAGCTCACCAAGGTCAGCCAGCTACGAGCAGTACTTC. V is TRBV18 and J is TRBJ2-7; D gene ambiguous. Per germline, CDR1 KGHSH and CDR2 LQKENI. The V end was cut by 2 bases, the J end by 3 bases, with 11 bases between. CDR3 size: 14 residues.

The DNA of the CDR3 is TGTGCCAGCAGTGTCGGGACAGGGGGTAGCAATCAGCCCCAGCATTTT. Translating gives CASSVGTGGSNQPQHF. This chain uses TRBV6-1 with TRBJ1-5; TRBD1 aligns across 11 bases. The CDR3 is 16 residues long. Germline values: CDR1 MNHNS, CDR2 SASEGT. Trimming cost V 4 bases and J 0 bases; bases outside gene matches: 2.

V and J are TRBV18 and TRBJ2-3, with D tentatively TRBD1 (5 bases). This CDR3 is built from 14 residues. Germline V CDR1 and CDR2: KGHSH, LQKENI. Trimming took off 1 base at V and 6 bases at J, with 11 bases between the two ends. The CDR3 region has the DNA TGTGCCAGCTCACCACGCCAGGGTTCGGATACGCAGTATTTT. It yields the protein CASSPRQGSDTQYF.

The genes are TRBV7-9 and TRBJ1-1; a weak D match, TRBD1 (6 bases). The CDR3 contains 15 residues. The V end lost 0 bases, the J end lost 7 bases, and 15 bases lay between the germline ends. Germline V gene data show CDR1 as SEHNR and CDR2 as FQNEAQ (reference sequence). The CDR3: CASSLAQTKQGEAFF. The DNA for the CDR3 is TGTGCCAGCAGCTTAGCCCAAACGAAACAGGGTGAAGCTTTCTTT.

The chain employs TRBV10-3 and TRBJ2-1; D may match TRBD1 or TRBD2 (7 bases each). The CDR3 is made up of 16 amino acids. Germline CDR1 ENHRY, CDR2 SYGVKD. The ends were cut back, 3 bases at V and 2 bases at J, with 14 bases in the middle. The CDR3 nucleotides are TGTGCCATCAGTGACCCGACAGGGAGGGCCTACAATGAGCAGTTCTTC. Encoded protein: CAISDPTGRAYNEQFF.

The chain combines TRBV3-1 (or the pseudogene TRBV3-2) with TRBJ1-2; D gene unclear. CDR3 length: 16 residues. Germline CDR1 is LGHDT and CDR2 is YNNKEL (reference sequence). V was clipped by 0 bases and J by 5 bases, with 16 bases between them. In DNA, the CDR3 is TGTGCCAGCAGCCAAGATCTAAGGTGGCCGAGGTATGGCTACACCTTC. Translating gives CASSQDLRWPRYGYTF.

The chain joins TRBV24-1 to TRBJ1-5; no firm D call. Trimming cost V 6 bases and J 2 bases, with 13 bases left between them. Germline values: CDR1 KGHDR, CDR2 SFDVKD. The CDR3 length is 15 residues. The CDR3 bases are TGTGCCACCAGTTCGGGCCATCAGGGCAATCAGCCCCAGCATTTT. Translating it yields CATSSGHQGNQPQHF.

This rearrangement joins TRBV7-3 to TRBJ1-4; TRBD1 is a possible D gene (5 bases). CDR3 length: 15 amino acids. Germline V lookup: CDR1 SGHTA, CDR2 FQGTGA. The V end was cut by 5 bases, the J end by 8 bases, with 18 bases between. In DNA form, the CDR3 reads TGTGCCAGCAGCCCGGGAGGTGGGGCAGGGGAAAAACTGTTTTTT. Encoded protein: CASSPGGGAGEKLFF.

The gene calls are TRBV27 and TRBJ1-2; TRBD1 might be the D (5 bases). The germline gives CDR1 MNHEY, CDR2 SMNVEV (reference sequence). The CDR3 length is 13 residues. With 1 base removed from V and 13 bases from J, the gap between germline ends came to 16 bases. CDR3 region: CASSLFGRGDFTF. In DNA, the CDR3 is TGTGCCAGCAGTTTATTTGGTAGGGGCGATTTCACCTTC.

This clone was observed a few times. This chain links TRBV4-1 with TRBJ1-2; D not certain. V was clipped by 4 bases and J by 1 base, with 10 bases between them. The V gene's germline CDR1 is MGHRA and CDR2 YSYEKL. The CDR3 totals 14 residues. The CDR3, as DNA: TGCGCCAGCAGCCGAGACATACTTAACTATGGCTACACCTTC. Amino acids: CASSRDILNYGYTF.

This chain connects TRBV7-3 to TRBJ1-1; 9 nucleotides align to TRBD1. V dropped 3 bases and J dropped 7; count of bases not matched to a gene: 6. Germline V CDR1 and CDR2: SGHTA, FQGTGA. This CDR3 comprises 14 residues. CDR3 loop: CASSFTGGEGEAFF. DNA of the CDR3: TGTGCCAGCAGCTTTACAGGGGGCGAGGGTGAAGCTTTCTTT.

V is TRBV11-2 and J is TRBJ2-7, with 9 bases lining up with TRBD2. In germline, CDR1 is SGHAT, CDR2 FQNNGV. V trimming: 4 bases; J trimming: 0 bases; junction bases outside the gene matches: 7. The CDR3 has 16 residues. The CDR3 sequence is CASSSRTSATSYEQYF. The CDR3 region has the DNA TGTGCCAGCAGCTCTCGGACTAGCGCGACCTCCTACGAGCAGTACTTC.

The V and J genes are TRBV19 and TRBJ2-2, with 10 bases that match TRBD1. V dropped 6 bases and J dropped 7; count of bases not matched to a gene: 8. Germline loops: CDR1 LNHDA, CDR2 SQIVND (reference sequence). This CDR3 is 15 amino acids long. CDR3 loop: CASRRDRGIRGELFF. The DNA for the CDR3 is TGTGCCAGTAGGAGGGACAGGGGAATACGCGGGGAGCTGTTTTTT.

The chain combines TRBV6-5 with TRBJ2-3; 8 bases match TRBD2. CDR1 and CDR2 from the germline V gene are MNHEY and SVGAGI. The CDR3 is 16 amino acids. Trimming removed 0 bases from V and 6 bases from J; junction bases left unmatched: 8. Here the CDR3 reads CASSYSVGGAVDTQYF. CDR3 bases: TGTGCCAGCAGTTACTCGGTCGGGGGGGCCGTGGATACGCAGTATTTT.

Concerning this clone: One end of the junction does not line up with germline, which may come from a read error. CDR3 region: CASSKDRGSFNEQFF. The CDR3 region has the DNA TGTGCCAGCAGCAAAGACAGGGGTTCCTTCAATGAGCAGTTCTTC. The chain uses TRBV7-3 and TRBJ2-1; 8 nucleotides agree with TRBD1. Germline values: CDR1 SGHTA, CDR2 FQGTGA. The CDR3 extends over 15 amino acids.

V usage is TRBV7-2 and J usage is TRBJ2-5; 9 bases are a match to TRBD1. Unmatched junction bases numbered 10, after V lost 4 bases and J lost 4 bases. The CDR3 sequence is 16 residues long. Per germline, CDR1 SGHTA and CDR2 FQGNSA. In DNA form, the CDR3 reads TGTGCCAGCAGCTCCCACCGACAGGGGGTTGGAGAGACCCAGTACTTC. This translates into CASSSHRQGVGETQYF.

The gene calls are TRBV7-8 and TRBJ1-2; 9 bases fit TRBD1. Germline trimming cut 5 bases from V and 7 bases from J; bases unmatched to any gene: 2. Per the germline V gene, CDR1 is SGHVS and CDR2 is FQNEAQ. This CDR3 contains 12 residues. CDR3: CASSGQGSGYTF. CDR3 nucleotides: TGTGCCAGCAGCGGACAGGGGTCTGGCTACACCTTC.

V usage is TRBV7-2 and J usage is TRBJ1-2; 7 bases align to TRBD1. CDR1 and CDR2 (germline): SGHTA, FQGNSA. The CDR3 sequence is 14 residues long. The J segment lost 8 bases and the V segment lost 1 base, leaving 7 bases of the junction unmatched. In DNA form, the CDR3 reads TGTGCCAGCAGCTTAGAAGGGACAGCCGTGGGCTACACCTTC. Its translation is CASSLEGTAVGYTF.

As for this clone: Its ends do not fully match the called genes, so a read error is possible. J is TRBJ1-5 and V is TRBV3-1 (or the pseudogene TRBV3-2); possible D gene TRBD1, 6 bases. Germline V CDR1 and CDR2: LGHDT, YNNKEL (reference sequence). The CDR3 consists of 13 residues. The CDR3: CASSLGGKQPQHF. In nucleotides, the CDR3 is TGTGCCAGCAGCCTGGGGGGCAAGCAGCCCCAGCATTTT.

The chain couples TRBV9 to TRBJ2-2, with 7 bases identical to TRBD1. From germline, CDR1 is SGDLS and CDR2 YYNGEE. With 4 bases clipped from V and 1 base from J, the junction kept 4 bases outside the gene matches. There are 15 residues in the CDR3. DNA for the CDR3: TGTGCCAGCAGCATAAGGGGGCGGAACACCGGGGAGCTGTTTTTT. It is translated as CASSIRGRNTGELFF.

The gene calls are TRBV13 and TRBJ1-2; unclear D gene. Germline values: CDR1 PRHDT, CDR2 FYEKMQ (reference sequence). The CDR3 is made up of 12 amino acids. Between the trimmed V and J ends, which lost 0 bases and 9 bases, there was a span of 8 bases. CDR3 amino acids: CASSLGSLSYTF. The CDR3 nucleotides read TGTGCCAGCAGCTTAGGGTCCTTGAGCTACACCTTC.

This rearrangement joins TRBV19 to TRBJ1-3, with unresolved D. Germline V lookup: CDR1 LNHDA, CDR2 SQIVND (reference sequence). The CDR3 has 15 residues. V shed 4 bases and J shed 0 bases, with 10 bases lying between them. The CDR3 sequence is CASSSQHLSGNTIYF. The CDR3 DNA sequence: TGTGCCAGTAGTAGCCAACATCTCTCTGGAAACACCATATATTTT.

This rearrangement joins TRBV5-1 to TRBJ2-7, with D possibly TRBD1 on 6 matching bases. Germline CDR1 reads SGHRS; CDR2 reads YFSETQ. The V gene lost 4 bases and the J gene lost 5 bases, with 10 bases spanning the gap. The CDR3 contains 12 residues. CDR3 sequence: CASSDSGDEQYF. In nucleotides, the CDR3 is TGCGCCAGCAGCGACTCAGGGGACGAGCAGTACTTC.

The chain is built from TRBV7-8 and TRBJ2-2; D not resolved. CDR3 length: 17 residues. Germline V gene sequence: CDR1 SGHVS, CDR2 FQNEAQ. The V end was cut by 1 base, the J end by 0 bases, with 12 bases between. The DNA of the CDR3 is TGTGCCAGCAGCTTAGTAGGGAATCACGCGAACACCGGGGAGCTGTTTTTT. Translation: CASSLVGNHANTGELFF. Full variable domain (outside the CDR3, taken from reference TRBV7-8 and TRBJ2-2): GAGVSQSPRYKVAKRGQDVALRCDPISGHVSLFWYQQALGQGPEFLTYFQNEAQLDKSGLPSDRFFAERPEGSVSTLKIQRTQQEDSAVYLCASSLVGNHANTGELFFGEGSRLTVL.

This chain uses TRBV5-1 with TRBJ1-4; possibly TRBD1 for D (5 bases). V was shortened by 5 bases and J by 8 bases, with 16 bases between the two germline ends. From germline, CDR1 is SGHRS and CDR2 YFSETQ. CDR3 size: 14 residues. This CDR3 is CASRGLGPGEKLFF. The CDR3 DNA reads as TGCGCCAGCAGAGGATTAGGTCCAGGGGAAAAACTGTTTTTT.

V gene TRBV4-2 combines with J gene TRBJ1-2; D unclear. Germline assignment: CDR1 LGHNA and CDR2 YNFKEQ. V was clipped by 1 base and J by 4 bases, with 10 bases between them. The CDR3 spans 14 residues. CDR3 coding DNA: TGTGCCAGCAGCCAAGGGAACAGTGGCTATGGCTACACCTTC. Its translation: CASSQGNSGYGYTF.

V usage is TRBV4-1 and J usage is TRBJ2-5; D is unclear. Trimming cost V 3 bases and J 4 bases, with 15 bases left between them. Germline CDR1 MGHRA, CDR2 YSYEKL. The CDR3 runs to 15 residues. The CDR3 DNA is TGCGCCAGCAGCCACCCCCTGGAGCGTCGAGAGACCCAGTACTTC. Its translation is CASSHPLERRETQYF.